Given below is one T cell receptor (beta chain) in context. Its antigen is not identified. This entry comes from a study of shared clonotypes between healthy human individuals. Repertoires were generated with immunoSEQ multiplex PCR, while TCRdb's copy carries only in-frame clones and drops some. The sample carries hundreds of thousands of clones, 96% recorded once. Naive CD8 cells, CD45RO-negative and positively selected for CCR7, excluded terminally differentiated effector memory CD45RA+ cells. With V trimmed by 4 bases and J by 3 bases, 9 bases remained unmatched. Germline V gene lookup returns CDR1 SGHTA and CDR2 FQGNSA. The CDR3 extends over 15 amino acids. Overall study findings and caveats: Only blood was sampled; tissue repertoires likely differ.

This chain joins TRBV7-2 and TRBJ2-7; 7 bases map to TRBD2. The receptor comes from a woman between 25 and 40 years old in good health. The sample consisted of naive CD8+ T cells sorted from blood. CDR3 sequence (DNA): TGTGCCAGCAGCTCGGGGGGTGTGGGTATCTACGAGCAGTACTTC. It encodes CASSSGGVGIYEQYF.